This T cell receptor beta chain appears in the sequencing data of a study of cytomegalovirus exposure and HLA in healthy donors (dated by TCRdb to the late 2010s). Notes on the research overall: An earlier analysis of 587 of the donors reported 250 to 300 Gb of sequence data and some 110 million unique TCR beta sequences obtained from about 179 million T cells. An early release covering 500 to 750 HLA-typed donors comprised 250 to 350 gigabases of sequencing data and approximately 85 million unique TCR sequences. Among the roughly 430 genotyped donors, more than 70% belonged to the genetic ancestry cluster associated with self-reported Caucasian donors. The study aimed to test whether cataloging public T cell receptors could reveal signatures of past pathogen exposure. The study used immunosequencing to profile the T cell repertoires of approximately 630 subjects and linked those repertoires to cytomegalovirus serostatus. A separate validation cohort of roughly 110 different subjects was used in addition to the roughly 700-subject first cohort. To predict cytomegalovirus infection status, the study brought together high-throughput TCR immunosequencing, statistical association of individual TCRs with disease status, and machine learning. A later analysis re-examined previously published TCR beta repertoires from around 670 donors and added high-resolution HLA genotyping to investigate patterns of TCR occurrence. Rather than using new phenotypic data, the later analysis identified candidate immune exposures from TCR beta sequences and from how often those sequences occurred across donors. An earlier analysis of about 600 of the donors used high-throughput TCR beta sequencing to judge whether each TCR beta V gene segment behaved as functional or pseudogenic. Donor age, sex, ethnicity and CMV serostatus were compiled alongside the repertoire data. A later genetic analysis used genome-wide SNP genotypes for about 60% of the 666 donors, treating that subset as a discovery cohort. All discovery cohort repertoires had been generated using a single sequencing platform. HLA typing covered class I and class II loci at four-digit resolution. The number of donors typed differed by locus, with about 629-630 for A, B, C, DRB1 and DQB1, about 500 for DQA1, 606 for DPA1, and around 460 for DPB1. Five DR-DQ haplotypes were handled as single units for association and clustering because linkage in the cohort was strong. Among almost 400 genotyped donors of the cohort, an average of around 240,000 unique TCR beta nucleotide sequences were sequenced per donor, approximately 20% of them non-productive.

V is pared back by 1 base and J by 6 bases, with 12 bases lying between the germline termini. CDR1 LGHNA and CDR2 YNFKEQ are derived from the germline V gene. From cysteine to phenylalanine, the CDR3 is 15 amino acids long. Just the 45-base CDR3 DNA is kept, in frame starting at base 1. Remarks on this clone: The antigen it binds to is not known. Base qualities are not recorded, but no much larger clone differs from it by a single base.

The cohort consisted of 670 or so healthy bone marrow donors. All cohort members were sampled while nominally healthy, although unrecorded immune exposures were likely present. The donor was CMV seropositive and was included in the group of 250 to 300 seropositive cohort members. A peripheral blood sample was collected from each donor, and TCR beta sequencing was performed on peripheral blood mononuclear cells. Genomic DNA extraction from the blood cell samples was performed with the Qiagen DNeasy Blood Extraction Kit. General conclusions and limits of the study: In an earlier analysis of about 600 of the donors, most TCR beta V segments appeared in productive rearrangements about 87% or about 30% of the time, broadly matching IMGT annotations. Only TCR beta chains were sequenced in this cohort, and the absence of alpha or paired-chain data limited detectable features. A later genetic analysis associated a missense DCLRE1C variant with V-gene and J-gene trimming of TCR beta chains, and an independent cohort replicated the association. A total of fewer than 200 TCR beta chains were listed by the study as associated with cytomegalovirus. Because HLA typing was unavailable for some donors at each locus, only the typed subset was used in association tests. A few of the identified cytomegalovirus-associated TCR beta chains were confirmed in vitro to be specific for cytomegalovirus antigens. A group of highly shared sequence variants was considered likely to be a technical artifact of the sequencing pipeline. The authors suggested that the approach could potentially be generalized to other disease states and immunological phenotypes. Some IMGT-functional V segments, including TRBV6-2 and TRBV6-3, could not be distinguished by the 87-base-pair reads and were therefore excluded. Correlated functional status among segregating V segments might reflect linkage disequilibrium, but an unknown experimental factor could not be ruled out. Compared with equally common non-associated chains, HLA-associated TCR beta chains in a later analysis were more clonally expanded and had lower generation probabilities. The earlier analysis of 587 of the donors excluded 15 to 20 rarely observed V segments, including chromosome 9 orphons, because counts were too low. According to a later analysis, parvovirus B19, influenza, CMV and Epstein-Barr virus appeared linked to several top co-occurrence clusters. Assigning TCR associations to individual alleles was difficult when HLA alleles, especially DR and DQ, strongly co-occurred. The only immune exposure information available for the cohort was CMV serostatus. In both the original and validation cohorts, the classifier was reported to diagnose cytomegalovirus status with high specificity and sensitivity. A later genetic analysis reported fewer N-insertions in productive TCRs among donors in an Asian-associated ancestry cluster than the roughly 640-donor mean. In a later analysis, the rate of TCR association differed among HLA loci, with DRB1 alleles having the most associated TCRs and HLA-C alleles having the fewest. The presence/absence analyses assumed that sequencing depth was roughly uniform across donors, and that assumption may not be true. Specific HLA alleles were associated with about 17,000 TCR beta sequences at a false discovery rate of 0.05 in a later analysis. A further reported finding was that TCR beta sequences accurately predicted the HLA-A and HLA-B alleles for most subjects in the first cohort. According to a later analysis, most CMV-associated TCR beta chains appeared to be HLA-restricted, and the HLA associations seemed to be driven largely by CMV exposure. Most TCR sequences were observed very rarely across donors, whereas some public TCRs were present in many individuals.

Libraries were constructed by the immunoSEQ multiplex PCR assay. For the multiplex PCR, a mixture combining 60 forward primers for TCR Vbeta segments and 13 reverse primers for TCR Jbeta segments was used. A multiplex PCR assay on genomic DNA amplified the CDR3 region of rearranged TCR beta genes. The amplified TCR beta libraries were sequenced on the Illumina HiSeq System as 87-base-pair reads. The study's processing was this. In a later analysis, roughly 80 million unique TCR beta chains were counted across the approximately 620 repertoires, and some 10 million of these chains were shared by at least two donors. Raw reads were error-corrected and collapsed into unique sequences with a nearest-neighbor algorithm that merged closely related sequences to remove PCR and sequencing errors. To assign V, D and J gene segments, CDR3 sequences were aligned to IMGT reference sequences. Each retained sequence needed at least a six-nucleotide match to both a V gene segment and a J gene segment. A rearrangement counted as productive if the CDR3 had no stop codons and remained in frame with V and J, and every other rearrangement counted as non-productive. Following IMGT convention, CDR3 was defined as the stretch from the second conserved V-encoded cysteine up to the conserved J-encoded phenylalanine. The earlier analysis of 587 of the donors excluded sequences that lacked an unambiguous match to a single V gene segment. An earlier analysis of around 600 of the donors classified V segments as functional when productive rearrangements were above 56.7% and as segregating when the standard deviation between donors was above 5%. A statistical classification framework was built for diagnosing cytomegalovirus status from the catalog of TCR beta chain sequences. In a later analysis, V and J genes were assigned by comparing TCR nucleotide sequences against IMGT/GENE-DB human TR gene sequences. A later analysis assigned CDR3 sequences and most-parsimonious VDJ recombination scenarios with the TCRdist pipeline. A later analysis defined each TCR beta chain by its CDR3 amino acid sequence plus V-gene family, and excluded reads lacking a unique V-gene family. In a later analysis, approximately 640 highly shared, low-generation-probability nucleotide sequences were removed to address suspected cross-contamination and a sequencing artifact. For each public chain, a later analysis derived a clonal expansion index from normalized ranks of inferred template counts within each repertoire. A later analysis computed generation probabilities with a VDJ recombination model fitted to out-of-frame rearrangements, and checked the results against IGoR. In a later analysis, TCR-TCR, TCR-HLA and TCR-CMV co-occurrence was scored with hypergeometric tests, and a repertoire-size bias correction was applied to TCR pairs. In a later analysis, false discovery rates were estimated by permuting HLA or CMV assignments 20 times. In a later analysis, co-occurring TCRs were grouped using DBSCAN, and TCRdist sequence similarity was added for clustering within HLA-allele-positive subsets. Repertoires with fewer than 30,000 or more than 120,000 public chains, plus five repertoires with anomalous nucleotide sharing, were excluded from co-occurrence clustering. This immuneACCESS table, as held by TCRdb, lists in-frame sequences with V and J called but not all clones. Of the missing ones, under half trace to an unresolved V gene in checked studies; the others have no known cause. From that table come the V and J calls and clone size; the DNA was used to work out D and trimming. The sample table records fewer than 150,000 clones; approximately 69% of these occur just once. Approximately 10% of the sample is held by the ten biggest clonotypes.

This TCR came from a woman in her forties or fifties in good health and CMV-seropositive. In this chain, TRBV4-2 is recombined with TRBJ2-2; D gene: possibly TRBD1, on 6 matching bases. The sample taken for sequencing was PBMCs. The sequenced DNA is TGTGCCAGCAGCCAAGGGGGGCTGGGAGCCGGGGAGCTGTTTTTT. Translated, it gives CASSQGGLGAGELFF.